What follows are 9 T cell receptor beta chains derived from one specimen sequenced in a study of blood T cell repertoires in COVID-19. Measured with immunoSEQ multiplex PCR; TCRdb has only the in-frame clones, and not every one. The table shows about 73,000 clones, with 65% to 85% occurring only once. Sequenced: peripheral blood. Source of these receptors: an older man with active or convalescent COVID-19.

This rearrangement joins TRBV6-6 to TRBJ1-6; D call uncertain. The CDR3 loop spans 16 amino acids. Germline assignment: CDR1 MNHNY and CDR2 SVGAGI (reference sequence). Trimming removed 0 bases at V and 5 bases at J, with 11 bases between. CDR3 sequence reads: CASSYSTGLNNSPLHF. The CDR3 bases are TGTGCCAGCAGTTACTCGACCGGACTGAATAATTCACCCCTCCACTTT.

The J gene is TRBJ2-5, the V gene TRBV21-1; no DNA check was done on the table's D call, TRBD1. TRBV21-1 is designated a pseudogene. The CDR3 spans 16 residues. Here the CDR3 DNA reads TGTGCCAGCAGCAAATGCAGGGGGCTCGGGCAAGAGACCCAGTACTTC. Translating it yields CASSKCRGLGQETQYF.

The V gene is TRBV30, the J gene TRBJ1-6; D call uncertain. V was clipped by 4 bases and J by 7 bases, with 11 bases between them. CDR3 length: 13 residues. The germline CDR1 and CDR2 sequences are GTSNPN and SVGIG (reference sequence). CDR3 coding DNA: TGTGCCTGGAACATAAACAGAAATTCACCCCTCCACTTT. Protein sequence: CAWNINRNSPLHF.

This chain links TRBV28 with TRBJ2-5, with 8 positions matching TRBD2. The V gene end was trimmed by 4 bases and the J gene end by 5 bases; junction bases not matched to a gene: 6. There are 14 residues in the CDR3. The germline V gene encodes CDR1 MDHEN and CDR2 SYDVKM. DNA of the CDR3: TGTGCCAGCAGTTCCAGCGGGAGAGGGGAGACCCAGTACTTC. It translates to CASSSSGRGETQYF.

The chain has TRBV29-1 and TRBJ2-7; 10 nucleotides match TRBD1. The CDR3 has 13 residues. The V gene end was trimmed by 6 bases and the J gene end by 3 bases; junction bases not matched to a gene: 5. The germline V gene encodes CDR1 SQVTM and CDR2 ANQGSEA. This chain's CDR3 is CSVAGTGDYEQYF. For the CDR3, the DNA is TGCAGCGTCGCCGGGACAGGGGACTACGAGCAGTACTTC.

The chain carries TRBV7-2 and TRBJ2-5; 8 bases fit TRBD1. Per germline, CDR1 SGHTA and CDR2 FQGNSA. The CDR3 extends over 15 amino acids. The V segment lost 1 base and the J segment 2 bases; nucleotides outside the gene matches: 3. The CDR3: CASSLDRGDQETQYF. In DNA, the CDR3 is TGTGCCAGCAGCTTAGACAGGGGGGATCAAGAGACCCAGTACTTC.

The CDR3 is CASSPNVRFQPQHF. Here the CDR3 DNA reads TGTGCCAGCAGTCCGAACGTGAGGTTCCAGCCCCAGCATTTT. The rearrangement links TRBV7-2 to TRBJ1-5; no firm D call. Germline-derived CDR1 and CDR2 are SGHTA and FQGNSA. The CDR3 has 14 residues. V was cut by 6 bases and J by 7 bases, with 16 bases left in between.

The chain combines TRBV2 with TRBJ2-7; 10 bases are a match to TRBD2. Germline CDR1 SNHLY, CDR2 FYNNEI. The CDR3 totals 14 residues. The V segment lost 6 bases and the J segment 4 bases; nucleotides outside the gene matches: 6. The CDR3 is CASRVAGGKYEQYF. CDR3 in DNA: TGTGCCAGCAGGGTAGCGGGAGGAAAGTACGAGCAGTACTTC. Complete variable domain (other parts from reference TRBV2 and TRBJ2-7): EPEVTQTPSHQVTQMGQEVILRCVPISNHLYFYWYRQILGQKVEFLVSFYNNEISEKSEIFDDQFSVERPDGSNFTLKIRSTKLEDSAMYFCASRVAGGKYEQYFGPGTRLTVT.

CDR3 sequence reads: CASAGQSSPLHF. For the CDR3, the DNA is TGTGCCAGCGCAGGGCAGAGTTCACCCCTCCACTTT. The J gene is TRBJ1-6, the V gene TRBV2; possible D gene TRBD1, 5 bases. The CDR3 sequence is 12 residues long. V lost 8 bases and J lost 9, with 11 bases in between. CDR1 SNHLY and CDR2 FYNNEI come from the germline V gene.